The TCR beta chain described here comes from a study of blood T cell repertoires in COVID-19. Study background: Sites in the United States, Italy and Spain provided acute and convalescent COVID-19 samples. PBMCs, B-cell-depleted T cells, or T cells provided the cDNA or gDNA that made up the material.

The CDR3 loop spans 13 amino acids. Between the trimmed V and J ends, which lost 5 bases and 4 bases, there was a span of 12 bases. In germline, CDR1 is KGHSH, CDR2 LQKENI. Original data processing: Cell counts per sample came from amplifying reference gene primers. The repertoire was sequenced with immunoSEQ multiplex PCR; TCRdb's copy has only in-frame clones and lacks some. The D gene and trimming were derived from the DNA, and the V and J assignments and clone size from that table. The sample lists around 120,000 clones; 85% to 90% were seen once. The receptor was isolated from a woman aged 50 to 60 with active or convalescent COVID-19. V gene TRBV18 combines with J gene TRBJ2-7; D remains unclear. What was sequenced was peripheral blood. CDR3 DNA sequence: TGTGCCAGCTCAGACTTAGAGCTGTACGAGCAGTACTTC. Protein product: CASSDLELYEQYF.